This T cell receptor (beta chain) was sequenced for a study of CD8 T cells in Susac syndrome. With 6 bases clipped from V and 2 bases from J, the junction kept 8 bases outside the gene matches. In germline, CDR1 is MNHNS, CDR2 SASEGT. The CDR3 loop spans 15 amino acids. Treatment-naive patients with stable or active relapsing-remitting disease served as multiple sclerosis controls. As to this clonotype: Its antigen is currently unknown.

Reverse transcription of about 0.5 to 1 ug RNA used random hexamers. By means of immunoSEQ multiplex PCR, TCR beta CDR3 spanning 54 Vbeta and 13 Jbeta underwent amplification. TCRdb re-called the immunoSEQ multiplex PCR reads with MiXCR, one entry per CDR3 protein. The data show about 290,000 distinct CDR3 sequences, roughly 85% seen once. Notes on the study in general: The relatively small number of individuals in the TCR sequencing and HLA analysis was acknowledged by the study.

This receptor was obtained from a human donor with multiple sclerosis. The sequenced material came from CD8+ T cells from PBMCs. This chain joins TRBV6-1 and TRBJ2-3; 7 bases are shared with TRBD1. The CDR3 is CASRIPGQPTDTQYF. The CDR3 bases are TGTGCCAGCAGGATCCCGGGACAGCCCACAGATACGCAGTATTTT.